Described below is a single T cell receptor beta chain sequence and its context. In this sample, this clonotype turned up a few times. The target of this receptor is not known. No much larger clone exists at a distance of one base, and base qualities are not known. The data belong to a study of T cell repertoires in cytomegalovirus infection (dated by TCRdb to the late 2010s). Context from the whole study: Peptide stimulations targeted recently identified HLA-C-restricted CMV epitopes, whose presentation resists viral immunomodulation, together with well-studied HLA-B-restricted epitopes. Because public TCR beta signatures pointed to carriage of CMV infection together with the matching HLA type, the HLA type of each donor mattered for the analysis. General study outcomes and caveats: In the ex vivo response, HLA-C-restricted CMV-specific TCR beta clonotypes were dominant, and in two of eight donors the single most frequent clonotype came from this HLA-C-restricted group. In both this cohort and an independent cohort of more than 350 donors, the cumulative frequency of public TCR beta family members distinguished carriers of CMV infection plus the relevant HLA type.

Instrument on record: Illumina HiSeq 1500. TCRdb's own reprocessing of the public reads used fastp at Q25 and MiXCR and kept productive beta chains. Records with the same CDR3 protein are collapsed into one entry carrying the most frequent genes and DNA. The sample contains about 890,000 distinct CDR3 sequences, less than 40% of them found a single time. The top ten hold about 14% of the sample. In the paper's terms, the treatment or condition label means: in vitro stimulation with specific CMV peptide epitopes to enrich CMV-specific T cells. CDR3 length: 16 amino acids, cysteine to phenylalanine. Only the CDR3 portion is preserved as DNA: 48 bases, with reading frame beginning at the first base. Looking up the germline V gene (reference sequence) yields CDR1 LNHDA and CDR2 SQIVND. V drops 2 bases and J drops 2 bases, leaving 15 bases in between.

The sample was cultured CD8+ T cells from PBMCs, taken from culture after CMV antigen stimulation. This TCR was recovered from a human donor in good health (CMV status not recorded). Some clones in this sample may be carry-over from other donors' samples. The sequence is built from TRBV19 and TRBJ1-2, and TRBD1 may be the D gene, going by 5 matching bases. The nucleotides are TGTGCCAGTAGTATAAGCCACAGGCGGGACAACTATGGCTACACCTTC. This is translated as CASSISHRRDNYGYTF.